This is a list of T cell receptor beta chains from one sample in a study of graft-versus-host responses after intestinal transplantation. The method was immunoSEQ multiplex PCR; TCRdb's version includes in-frame clones alone and lacks a portion of them. The sample includes 140,000 or so clones, about 93% of them seen just once. The antigens for these receptors are not known. The specimen comprised unstimulated CD4+ T cells sorted from spleen or lymph node cells, sampled before intestinal transplant. Receptors originate from a human donor who received an intestinal transplant. CDR3s include the opening cysteine and the closing phenylalanine or tryptophan. The D gene is left open where the match is weak. A row's size may be missing; if present it is once, few, many or a size class.

v_call,clone_size,d_call,j_call,cdr3_aa,cdr3_nt
TRBV6-1,once,TRBD1,TRBJ1-4,CASSERGTGGADEKLFF,TGTGCCAGCAGTGAAAGGGGGACAGGGGGCGCGGATGAAAAACTGTTTTTT
TRBV28,-,-,TRBJ2-1,CAIPGEQFF,TGTGCCATCCCTGGTGAGCAGTTCTTC
TRBV11-2,-,-,TRBJ2-1,CASRIAVLGNEQFF,TGTGCCAGCAGGATAGCGGTCCTAGGCAATGAGCAGTTCTTC
TRBV4-3,-,-,TRBJ2-7,CASSQTLGRAYEQYF,TGCGCCAGCAGCCAGACCCTCGGTAGAGCCTACGAGCAGTACTTC
TRBV5-4,-,-,TRBJ1-5,CASSLSLDSLPNNQPQHF,TGTGCCAGCAGCTTGTCCCTCGACAGCCTCCCAAACAATCAGCCCCAGCATTTT
TRBV10-3,-,-,TRBJ1-4,CAISEKGVPNEKLFF,TGTGCCATCAGTGAGAAGGGGGTTCCTAATGAAAAACTGTTTTTT
TRBV27,-,-,TRBJ2-3,CASSPKARTDTQYF,TGTGCCAGCAGTCCTAAAGCGCGCACAGATACGCAGTATTTT
TRBV7-3,-,-,TRBJ1-6,CASSPTHGSPLHF,TGTGCCAGCAGCCCTACTCATGGTTCACCCCTCCACTTT
TRBV30,-,TRBD1,TRBJ1-3,CAWRQGFSGNTIYF,TGTGCCTGGCGACAGGGCTTCTCTGGAAACACCATATATTTT
TRBV13,-,-,TRBJ2-3,CASSFGASDTQYF,TGTGCCAGCAGCTTCGGGGCCTCAGATACGCAGTATTTT
TRBV6-1,once,TRBD1,TRBJ1-1,CASSRTGGTEAFF,TGTGCCAGCAGCCGGACAGGGGGTACTGAAGCTTTCTTT
TRBV25-1,-,-,TRBJ1-2,CASSKGPNYGYTF,TGTGCCAGCAGCAAGGGCCCTAACTATGGCTACACCTTC
TRBV6-5,-,-,TRBJ2-6,CASMFWVEGANVLTF,TGTGCCAGCATGTTTTGGGTGGAAGGGGCCAACGTCCTGACTTTC
TRBV6-5,few,TRBD1,TRBJ2-2,CASSADRAGELFF,TGTGCCAGCAGCGCGGACAGGGCCGGGGAGCTGTTTTTT
TRBV4-3,-,TRBD2,TRBJ2-4,CASSQDPGEGIQYF,TGCGCCAGCAGCCAAGATCCGGGGGAGGGCATTCAGTACTTC
TRBV19,-,TRBD1,TRBJ2-1,CASRSQGNYNEQFF,TGTGCCAGTAGGTCACAGGGGAACTACAATGAGCAGTTCTTC
TRBV2,-,-,TRBJ2-3,CASGRTDTQYF,TGTGCCAGCGGCCGGACAGATACGCAGTATTTT
TRBV7-2,-,-,TRBJ1-4,CASSLTRGSEKLFF,TGTGCCAGCAGCCTAACCCGGGGGTCTGAAAAACTGTTTTTT
TRBV7-2,-,-,TRBJ2-5,CASSFAGTGPGTQYF,TGTGCCAGCAGCTTTGCCGGGACCGGCCCAGGCACCCAGTACTTC
TRBV11-3,-,-,TRBJ2-5,CASSSQGQETQYF,TGTGCCAGCAGTTCACAGGGCCAAGAGACCCAGTACTTC
TRBV11-2,-,TRBD2,TRBJ2-3,CASVRLAGEGADTQYF,TGTGCCAGCGTCCGGCTAGCGGGAGAAGGGGCAGATACGCAGTATTTT
TRBV7-2,-,-,TRBJ2-7,CASSLLPYSYEQYF,TGTGCCAGCAGCTTATTACCTTACTCCTACGAGCAGTACTTC
TRBV7-2,-,TRBD1,TRBJ1-1,CASSLVGQGGTEAFF,TGTGCCAGCAGCTTAGTTGGCCAGGGGGGTACTGAAGCTTTCTTT
TRBV28,once,TRBD2,TRBJ2-1,CASSVVRLASNEQFF,TGTGCCAGCAGCGTGGTTAGACTAGCTTCCAATGAGCAGTTCTTC
TRBV10-3,-,-,TRBJ2-1,CAITPGLADRNEQFF,TGTGCCATCACTCCGGGACTTGCTGACCGCAATGAGCAGTTCTTC
TRBV7-9,-,TRBD2,TRBJ2-7,CASSSRQTSGNYEQYF,TGTGCCAGCAGCTCGCGACAGACTAGCGGCAACTACGAGCAGTACTTC
TRBV14,-,-,TRBJ1-3,CASSQDPWTFSGNTIYF,TGTGCCAGCAGCCAAGATCCATGGACCTTCTCTGGAAACACCATATATTTT
TRBV10-1,-,TRBD1,TRBJ2-7,CASLKDRGHEQYF,TGCGCCAGCTTAAAGGACAGGGGGCACGAGCAGTACTTC
TRBV6-4,-,TRBD2,TRBJ2-1,CASSVHFGLAGGSEQFF,TGTGCCAGCAGTGTCCATTTTGGACTAGCGGGAGGAAGTGAGCAGTTCTTC